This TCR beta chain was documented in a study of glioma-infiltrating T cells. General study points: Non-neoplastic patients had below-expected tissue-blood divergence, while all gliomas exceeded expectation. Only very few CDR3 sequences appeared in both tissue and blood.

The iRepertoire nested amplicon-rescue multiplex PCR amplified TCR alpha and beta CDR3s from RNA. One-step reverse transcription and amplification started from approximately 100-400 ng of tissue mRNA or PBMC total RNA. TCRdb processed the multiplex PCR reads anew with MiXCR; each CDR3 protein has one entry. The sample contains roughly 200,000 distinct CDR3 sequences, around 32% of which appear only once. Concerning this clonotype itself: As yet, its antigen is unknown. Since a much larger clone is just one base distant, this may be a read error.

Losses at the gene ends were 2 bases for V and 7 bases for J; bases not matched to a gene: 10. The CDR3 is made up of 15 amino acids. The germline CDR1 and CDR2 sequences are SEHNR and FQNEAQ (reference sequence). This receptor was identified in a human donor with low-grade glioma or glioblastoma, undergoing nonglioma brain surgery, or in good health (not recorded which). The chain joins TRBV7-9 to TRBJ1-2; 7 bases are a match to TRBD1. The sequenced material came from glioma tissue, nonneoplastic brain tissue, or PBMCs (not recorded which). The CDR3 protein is CASSLQGVIDCGYTF. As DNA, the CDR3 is TGTGCCAGCAGCTTACAGGGGGTTATCGACTGTGGCTACACCTTC.